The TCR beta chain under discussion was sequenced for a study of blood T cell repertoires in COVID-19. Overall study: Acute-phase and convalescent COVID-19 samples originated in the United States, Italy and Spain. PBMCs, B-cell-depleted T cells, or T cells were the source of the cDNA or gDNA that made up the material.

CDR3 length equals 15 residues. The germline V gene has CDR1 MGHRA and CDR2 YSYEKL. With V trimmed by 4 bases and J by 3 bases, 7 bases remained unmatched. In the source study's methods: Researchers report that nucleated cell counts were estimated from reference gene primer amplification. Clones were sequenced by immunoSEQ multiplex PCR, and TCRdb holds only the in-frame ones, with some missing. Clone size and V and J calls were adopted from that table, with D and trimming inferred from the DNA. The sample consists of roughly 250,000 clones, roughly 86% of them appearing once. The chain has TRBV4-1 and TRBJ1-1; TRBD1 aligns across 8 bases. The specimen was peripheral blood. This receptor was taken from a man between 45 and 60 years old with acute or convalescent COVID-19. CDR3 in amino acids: CASSPGQGPDTEAFF. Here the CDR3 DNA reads TGCGCCAGCAGCCCAGGACAGGGCCCGGACACTGAAGCTTTCTTT.